Presented here are 25 T cell receptor beta chains from one specimen sequenced in a study of regulatory dendritic cells for organ transplantation. Allogeneic regulatory or mature dendritic cells were co-cultured for roughly five days with CFSE-labeled sorted T cells at 1:10. Some clones are missing from TCRdb's copy, which holds only in-frame ones; the method was immunoSEQ multiplex PCR. Of fewer than 20,000 clones listed, 70% to 80% were seen once; the top ten hold 2.5% to 4%. The antigens these receptors bind are not known. The sample was memory CD4+ T cells from blood cultured with regulatory dendritic cells. The subset was: CD45RO+ memory T cells. The origin of the receptors is a human donor in good health.

DNA for the CDR3: TGTGCCAGCAGCCCCGGGACCGCCTCCGATGAAAAACTGTTTTTT. It encodes CASSPGTASDEKLFF. This chain connects TRBV7-8 to TRBJ1-4; D is perhaps TRBD1 (5 bases). The CDR3 spans 15 residues. From germline, CDR1 is SGHVS and CDR2 FQNEAQ. Trimming shortened V by 5 bases and J by 6 bases, and 16 bases separated the two germline ends.

V and J are TRBV18 and TRBJ2-1, with D hard to call. The CDR3 has 14 amino acids. V was pared by 1 base and J by 8 bases, with 12 bases between. Germline CDR1 and CDR2: KGHSH and LQKENI. The CDR3 bases are TGTGCCAGCTCACCACTAAGCGATCGGGATGAGCAGTTCTTC. Protein: CASSPLSDRDEQFF.

The chain couples TRBV15 to TRBJ2-3; possibly TRBD2 for D (5 bases). The length of the CDR3 is 13 residues. Germline assignment: CDR1 LNHNV and CDR2 YYDKDF (reference sequence). Trimming pared 0 bases from V and 6 bases from J, leaving 7 bases between. The CDR3 is CATSRDWRDTQYF. In nucleotides, the CDR3 is TGTGCCACCAGCAGAGACTGGAGGGATACGCAGTATTTT.

This clone was detected once. This chain connects TRBV21-1 to TRBJ2-7; the tabulated D call, TRBD2, remains unverified against the DNA. TRBV21-1 is deemed a pseudogene. The CDR3 runs 12 residues. In nucleotides, the CDR3 is TGTGCCAGCAGCAAAGAATCGGGCGAGCAGTACTTC. As protein: CASSKESGEQYF.

The V and J genes are TRBV9 and TRBJ2-5, with a possible D match to TRBD1 (5 bases). Germline-derived CDR1 and CDR2 are SGDLS and YYNGEE. The CDR3 sequence is 15 residues long. The ends were cut back, 0 bases at V and 3 bases at J, with 12 bases in the middle. CDR3 region: CASSVAGAGKETQYF. CDR3 in DNA: TGTGCCAGCAGCGTAGCCGGCGCAGGGAAAGAGACCCAGTACTTC. Full variable domain (outside the CDR3, taken from reference TRBV9 and TRBJ2-5): DSGVTQTPKHLITATGQRVTLRCSPRSGDLSVYWYQQSLDQGLQFLIQYYNGEERAKGNILERFSAQQFPDLHSELNLSSLELGDSALYFCASSVAGAGKETQYFGPGTRLLVL.

The chain recombines TRBV5-8 with TRBJ1-5, with D possibly TRBD1 on 5 matching bases. Germline V gives CDR1 SGHTS, CDR2 YDEGEE. The CDR3 extends over 15 amino acids. Trimming took off 0 bases at V and 3 bases at J, with 10 bases between the two ends. Here the CDR3 reads CASSLDWGSNQPQHF. In nucleotides, the CDR3 is TGTGCCAGCAGCTTGGACTGGGGGTCCAATCAGCCCCAGCATTTT. The full variable domain, its missing parts supplied by reference TRBV5-8 and TRBJ1-5, is EAGVTQSPTHLIKTRGQQATLRCSPISGHTSVYWYQQALGLGLQFLLWYDEGEERNRGNFPPRFSGRQFPNYSSELNVNALELEDSALYLCASSLDWGSNQPQHFGDGTRLSIL.

This clone was seen more than once but under ten times. This rearrangement joins TRBV7-2 to TRBJ1-5, with a tentative D call TRBD1 (5 bases). This CDR3 has 14 amino acids. The ends were cut back, 1 base at V and 10 bases at J, with 14 bases in the middle. Per germline, CDR1 SGHTA and CDR2 FQGNSA. DNA of the CDR3: TGTGCCAGCAGCTTAGGACGGGACCAGGGACCCCAGCATTTT. Translation gives CASSLGRDQGPQHF.

V gene TRBV7-9 combines with J gene TRBJ1-4; 8 positions agree with TRBD1. V was pared by 0 bases and J by 6 bases, with 6 bases of the junction left unmatched. The germline CDR1 and CDR2 sequences are SEHNR and FQNEAQ (reference sequence). This CDR3 comprises 16 residues. In nucleotides, the CDR3 is TGTGCCAGCAGCTTAGCTCCCGGACAGGGAGATGAAAAACTGTTTTTT. It codes for CASSLAPGQGDEKLFF.

Only a few counts were recorded for this clone. The CDR3 here is CASSQATSGMVYEQFF. The CDR3, as DNA: TGCGCCAGCAGCCAGGCGACTAGCGGGATGGTCTATGAGCAGTTCTTC. V is TRBV4-1 and J is TRBJ2-1, with 11 bases fitting TRBD2. The junction had 9 bases not matched to a gene; V was cut back by 3 bases and J by 8 bases. The CDR3 sequence is 16 residues long. Germline CDR1 is MGHRA and CDR2 is YSYEKL.

V is TRBV7-9 and J is TRBJ1-1, with 8 positions matching TRBD1. V was pared by 5 bases and J by 10 bases, with 12 bases of the junction left unmatched. The CDR3 contains 14 residues. Germline values: CDR1 SEHNR, CDR2 FQNEAQ (reference sequence). The CDR3 reads CASSPGGRGRVAFF. CDR3 nucleotides: TGTGCCAGCAGCCCAGGAGGCAGGGGGCGAGTAGCTTTCTTT.

This clone was picked up a small number of times. V is TRBV9 and J is TRBJ1-2; TRBD1 is a possible D gene (5 bases). The length of the CDR3 is 12 residues. The V gene's germline CDR1 is SGDLS and CDR2 YYNGEE. V was trimmed by 3 bases and J by 8 bases, leaving 11 bases between them. The CDR3 is CASSAQGWGYTF. The DNA of the CDR3 is TGTGCCAGCAGCGCGCAGGGTTGGGGCTACACCTTC.

This rearrangement joins TRBV7-6 to TRBJ1-1; D is unclear. The V gene lost 1 base and the J gene lost 1 base, with 4 bases spanning the gap. The germline gives CDR1 SGHVS, CDR2 FNYEAQ. There are 13 residues in the CDR3. The CDR3 nucleotides read TGTGCCAGCAGCTTAGAGGAGAACACTGAAGCTTTCTTT. Protein sequence: CASSLEENTEAFF.

V usage is TRBV10-3 and J usage is TRBJ1-5; D unclear. The CDR3 sequence is 16 residues long. Trimming took 1 base from V and 2 from J, leaving 12 bases between them. Looked up from germline, CDR1 is ENHRY and CDR2 is SYGVKD. The CDR3 reads CAISEYAGGGNQPQHF. DNA of the CDR3: TGTGCCATCAGTGAGTATGCGGGTGGAGGCAATCAGCCCCAGCATTTT.

This chain connects TRBV18 to TRBJ1-5, with D possibly TRBD1 on 6 matching bases. The CDR3 covers 13 residues. V was pared by 6 bases and J by 7 bases, with 13 bases between. In germline, CDR1 is KGHSH, CDR2 LQKENI. The CDR3 coding sequence is TGTGCCAGCTCCACAGGGTCTGGGCAGCCCCAGCATTTT. This codes for CASSTGSGQPQHF.

In its sample, this clone was seen once. This chain uses TRBV9 with TRBJ2-3; TRBD1 aligns across 7 bases. The CDR3 length is 15 residues. The ends lost 4 bases at V and 2 bases at J; junction bases unmatched: 7. From germline, CDR1 is SGDLS and CDR2 YYNGEE. CDR3 amino acids: CASSTDRVNTDTQYF. The CDR3 region has the DNA TGTGCCAGCAGCACCGACAGGGTGAACACAGATACGCAGTATTTT. Based on the CDR3 plus reference TRBV9 and TRBJ2-3, the full variable domain is DSGVTQTPKHLITATGQRVTLRCSPRSGDLSVYWYQQSLDQGLQFLIQYYNGEERAKGNILERFSAQQFPDLHSELNLSSLELGDSALYFCASSTDRVNTDTQYFGPGTRLTVL.

The table lists this clone with a few counts. V usage is TRBV2 and J usage is TRBJ2-4; no reliable D call. CDR1 SNHLY and CDR2 FYNNEI come from the germline V gene. The V gene lost 6 bases and the J gene lost 0 bases, with 6 bases spanning the gap. This CDR3 comprises 13 residues. The DNA for the CDR3 is TGTGCCAGCAGCGACATAGCCAAAAACATTCAGTACTTC. Its protein product is CASSDIAKNIQYF.

V is TRBV7-8 and J is TRBJ1-5, with 7 bases lining up with TRBD1. The CDR3 spans 15 residues. V was pared by 5 bases and J by 6 bases, with 10 bases of the junction left unmatched. Germline V gives CDR1 SGHVS, CDR2 FQNEAQ. The CDR3 DNA follows: TGTGCCAGCAGCGCGAGACAGGGATTTGCTCAGCCCCAGCATTTT. Translation: CASSARQGFAQPQHF.

The gene calls are TRBV28 and TRBJ2-2, with 7 nucleotides matching TRBD1. The CDR3 is made up of 15 amino acids. V lost 5 bases to trimming and J lost 3 bases; unmatched junction nucleotides: 6. CDR1 and CDR2 (germline): MDHEN, SYDVKM. The CDR3 nucleotides are TGTGCCAGCAGTAGCGGCACAGGGGACACCGGGGAGCTGTTTTTT. It yields the protein CASSSGTGDTGELFF.

The chain has TRBV6-6 and TRBJ2-7; 8 bases align to TRBD1. The CDR3 loop spans 14 amino acids. Trimming removed 7 bases from V and 4 bases from J; junction bases left unmatched: 9. CDR1 is MNHNY and CDR2 is SVGAGI in the germline V gene (reference sequence). The CDR3 protein is CASTTGDPSYEQYF. CDR3 nucleotides: TGTGCCAGCACGACAGGGGACCCCTCTTACGAGCAGTACTTC.

The chain couples TRBV9 to TRBJ2-7; either TRBD1 or TRBD2 may supply D (5 bases each). V was shortened by 0 bases and J by 6 bases, with 19 bases between the two germline ends. The CDR3 consists of 16 residues. Germline V lookup: CDR1 SGDLS, CDR2 YYNGEE. This chain's CDR3 is CASSVGDRRTRGEQYF. DNA of the CDR3: TGTGCCAGCAGCGTAGGGGACCGCCGAACACGCGGCGAGCAGTACTTC.

CDR3 amino acids: CASSDVELAAHNEQFF. CDR3 DNA sequence: TGTGCCAGCAGTGACGTGGAACTAGCGGCCCACAATGAGCAGTTCTTC. The V gene is TRBV2, the J gene TRBJ2-1; 8 bases line up with TRBD2. The V gene end was trimmed by 3 bases and the J gene end by 5 bases; junction bases not matched to a gene: 9. In germline, CDR1 is SNHLY, CDR2 FYNNEI. The CDR3 is made up of 16 amino acids.

In this sample, this clone turned up once. The chain couples TRBV4-2 to TRBJ2-5; 8 bases line up with TRBD2. The CDR3 spans 16 residues. Trimming cost V 1 base and J 5 bases; bases outside gene matches: 9. Germline loops: CDR1 LGHNA, CDR2 YNFKEQ. CDR3 nucleotides: TGTGCCAGCAGCCAAGTTAGTAGCGGGACCGGGGAGACCCAGTACTTC. Its protein is CASSQVSSGTGETQYF.

The chain recombines TRBV4-3 with TRBJ1-2; D unresolved. V lost 5 bases and J 5 bases, leaving 15 bases between the germline ends. The CDR3 is 14 amino acids. Germline CDR1 and CDR2: LGHNA and YSLEER. This chain's CDR3 is CASSSGISGYGYTF. As DNA, the CDR3 is TGCGCCAGCAGCTCCGGGATTTCGGGTTATGGCTACACCTTC.

The chain is built from TRBV19 and TRBJ1-5; 7 nucleotides match TRBD1. CDR3 length: 15 residues. V was clipped by 5 bases and J by 6 bases; unmatched bases: 10. Germline values: CDR1 LNHDA, CDR2 SQIVND (reference sequence). CDR3 in DNA: TGTGCCAGTAGTGAAGGGGGCAGGCGGGGTCAGCCCCAGCATTTT. Residues: CASSEGGRRGQPQHF.

This clone was recorded a few times. The chain joins TRBV11-2 to TRBJ2-3; D not resolved. Germline CDR1 reads SGHAT; CDR2 reads FQNNGV. V was pared by 1 base and J by 0 bases, with 17 bases between. This CDR3 has 18 amino acids. CDR3 DNA: TGTGCCAGCAGCTTAGGGTCGATAGTGAGGCGTAGCACAGATACGCAGTATTTT. The encoded protein is CASSLGSIVRRSTDTQYF.